This T cell receptor beta chain was retrieved from a study of cytomegalovirus exposure and HLA in healthy donors. Findings and caveats of the study: In vitro work confirmed that three CMV-associated chains recognize CMV antigens.

As for the donors, each was a healthy bone marrow donor. The ends were cut back, 7 bases at V and 3 bases at J, with 13 bases in the middle. Per germline, CDR1 MNHEY and CDR2 SMNVEV (reference sequence). This CDR3 comprises 14 residues. It was with 60 Vbeta and 13 Jbeta primers that the PCR ran. Some clones are missing from TCRdb's copy, which holds only in-frame ones; the method was immunoSEQ multiplex PCR. The sample lists a few hundred thousand clones; 81% were seen once. In the case of this clone: The antigen remains undetermined.

The sequenced sample consisted of PBMCs. The sequence was collected from a woman aged 60-75 years in good health and CMV-seropositive. The gene calls are TRBV27 and TRBJ1-5; D not resolved. Here the CDR3 reads CASTPTGNNQPQHF. CDR3 coding DNA: TGTGCCAGCACCCCAACCGGGAACAATCAGCCCCAGCATTTT.